This section outlines one T cell receptor (beta chain) sequence together with its context. Its antigen is unidentified. Here immunoSEQ multiplex PCR was the method, and the copy in TCRdb shows in-frame clones only, minus some. The top ten hold about 0.38% of the sample, which has tens of thousands of clones, about 94% seen once. This entry is derived from a study of graft-versus-host responses after intestinal transplantation. Findings and limits, study-wide: High graft-versus-host to host-versus-graft clonal ratios were seen in allografts of patients with graft-donor T cell macrochimerism. Declines in HvG clones occurring early post-transplant were associated with peak circulating GvH clone levels. GvH clones occurred in recipient marrow; some first appeared in ileum or blood.

Germline V CDR1 and CDR2: LGHNA, YNFKEQ. Trimming removed 0 bases from V and 5 bases from J; junction bases left unmatched: 4. The CDR3 loop spans 16 amino acids. The sample here was unstimulated CD4+ T cells sorted from spleen or lymph node cells, taken before transplant. This TCR was sampled from a human donor who was the organ donor for an intestinal transplant. The chain recombines TRBV4-2 with TRBJ2-3; 11 positions agree with TRBD2. CDR3 bases: TGTGCCAGCAGCCAAGATCCTAGCGGGGGGAAAGATACGCAGTATTTT. It is translated as CASSQDPSGGKDTQYF.